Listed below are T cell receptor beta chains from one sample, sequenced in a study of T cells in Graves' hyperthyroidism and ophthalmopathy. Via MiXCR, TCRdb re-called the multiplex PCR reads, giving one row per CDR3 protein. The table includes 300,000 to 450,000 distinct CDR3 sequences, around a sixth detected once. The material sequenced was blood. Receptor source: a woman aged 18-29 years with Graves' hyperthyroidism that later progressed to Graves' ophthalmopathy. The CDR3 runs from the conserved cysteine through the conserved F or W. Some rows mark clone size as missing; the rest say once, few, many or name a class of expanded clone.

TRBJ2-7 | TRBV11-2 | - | CASSPQVGTSETYEQYF
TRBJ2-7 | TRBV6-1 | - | CASKQSDYEQYF
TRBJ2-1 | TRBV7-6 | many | CASSFAPSGSFDEQFF
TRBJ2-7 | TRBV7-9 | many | CASSPGRQGSSSYEQYF
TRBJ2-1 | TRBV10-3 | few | CAIRLLIAGEAYNEQFF
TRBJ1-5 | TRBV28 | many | CATCSGQVNQPQHF
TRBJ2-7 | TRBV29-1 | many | CSVGPIQGYEQYF
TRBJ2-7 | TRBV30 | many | CAWSVGRSYEQYF
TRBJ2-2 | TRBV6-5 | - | CASSYGTGGPAGELFF
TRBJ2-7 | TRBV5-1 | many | CASSLTSWGPGLGEQYF
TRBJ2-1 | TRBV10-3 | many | CAIREASGSYNEQFF
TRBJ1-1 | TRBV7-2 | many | CASSLAHSSTEAFF
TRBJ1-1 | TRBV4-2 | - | CASSGGQLNTEAFF
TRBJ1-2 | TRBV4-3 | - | CASRDIQGPLNYGYTF
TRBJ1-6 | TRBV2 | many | CASNRGPYNSPLHF